This TCR beta chain derives from a study of cytomegalovirus exposure and HLA in healthy donors. PCR involved 60 Vbeta and 13 Jbeta primers. Repertoires were generated with immunoSEQ multiplex PCR, while TCRdb's copy carries only in-frame clones and drops some. The sample has around 280,000 clones, approximately 90% seen once. Deletions cut 8 bases from V and 6 bases from J, with 23 bases between. The CDR3 length is 16 residues. Germline V lookup: CDR1 LNHDA, CDR2 SQIVND (reference sequence). The clonotype comes from a woman younger than 30 in good health and CMV-seronegative. This chain uses TRBV19 with TRBJ2-1; maybe TRBD2 (6 bases). Sequenced sample: PBMCs. The CDR3 sequence is CASLANLNLGGNEQFF. CDR3 coding DNA: TGTGCCAGTCTGGCCAACTTGAACCTCGGGGGCAATGAGCAGTTCTTC.